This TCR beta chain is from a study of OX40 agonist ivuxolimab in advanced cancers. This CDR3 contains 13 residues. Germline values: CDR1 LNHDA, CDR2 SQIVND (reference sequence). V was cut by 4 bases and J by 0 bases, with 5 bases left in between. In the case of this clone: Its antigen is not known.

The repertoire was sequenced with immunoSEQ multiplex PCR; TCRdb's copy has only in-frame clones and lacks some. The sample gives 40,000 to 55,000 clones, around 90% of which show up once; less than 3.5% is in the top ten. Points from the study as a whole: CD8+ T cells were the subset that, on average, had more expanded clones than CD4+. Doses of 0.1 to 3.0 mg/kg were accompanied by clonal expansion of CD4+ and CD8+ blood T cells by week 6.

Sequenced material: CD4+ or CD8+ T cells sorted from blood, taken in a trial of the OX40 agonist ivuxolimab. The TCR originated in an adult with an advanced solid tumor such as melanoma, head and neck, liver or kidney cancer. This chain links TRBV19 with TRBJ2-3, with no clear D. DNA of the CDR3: TGTGCCAGTAGTACGCAAAGCACAGATACGCAGTATTTT. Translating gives CASSTQSTDTQYF.